The T cell receptor beta chain under discussion was sequenced for a study of blood T cell repertoires in COVID-19. This CDR3 region has 15 residues. Germline-derived CDR1 and CDR2 are SGHNT and YYREEE (reference sequence). The J segment lost 1 base and the V segment lost 4 bases, leaving 7 bases of the junction unmatched. Original data processing: By means of reference gene primer amplification, nucleated cell counts were estimated. TCRdb's copy holds only in-frame clones and misses some; the assay was immunoSEQ multiplex PCR. Clonal size and the V and J genes are those of that table, whereas D and trimming came from the DNA. This sample has approximately 26,000 clones, with around 86% found just once.

This chain joins TRBV5-4 and TRBJ2-7, with 8 positions matching TRBD1. The sequencing sample was made of peripheral blood. The clonotype originates from a human donor in a cohort sampled during active COVID-19. The donor label of this sample is uncertain. The CDR3 DNA reads TGTGCCAGCAGCCCAGGACAGGGCGTTTCCTACGAGCAGTACTTC. It is translated as CASSPGQGVSYEQYF.